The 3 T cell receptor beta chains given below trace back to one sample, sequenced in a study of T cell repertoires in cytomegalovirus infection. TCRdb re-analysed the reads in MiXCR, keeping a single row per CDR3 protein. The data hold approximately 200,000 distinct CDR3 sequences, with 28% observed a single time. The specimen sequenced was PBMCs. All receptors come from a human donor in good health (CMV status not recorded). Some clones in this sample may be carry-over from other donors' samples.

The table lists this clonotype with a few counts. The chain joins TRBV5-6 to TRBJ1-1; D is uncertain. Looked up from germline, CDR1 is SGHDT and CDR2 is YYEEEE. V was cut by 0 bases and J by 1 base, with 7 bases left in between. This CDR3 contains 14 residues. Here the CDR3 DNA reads TGTGCCAGCAGCTTGGGTCCGAGGAACACTGAAGCTTTCTTT. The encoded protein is CASSLGPRNTEAFF.

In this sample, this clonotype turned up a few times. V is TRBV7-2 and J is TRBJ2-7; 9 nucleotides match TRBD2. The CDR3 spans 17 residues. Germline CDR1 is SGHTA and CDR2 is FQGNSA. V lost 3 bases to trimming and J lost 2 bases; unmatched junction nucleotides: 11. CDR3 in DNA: TGTGCCAGCAGCTTTTACCTCGGCGGGGGGGCCCCCTACGAGCAGTACTTC. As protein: CASSFYLGGGAPYEQYF.

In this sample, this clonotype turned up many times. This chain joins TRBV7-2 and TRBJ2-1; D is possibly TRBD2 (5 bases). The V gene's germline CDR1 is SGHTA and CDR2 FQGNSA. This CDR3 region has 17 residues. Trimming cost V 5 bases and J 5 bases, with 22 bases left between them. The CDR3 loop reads CASSLLSSGVFNNEQFF. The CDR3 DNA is TGTGCCAGCAGCCTCCTATCCAGCGGTGTATTTAACAATGAGCAGTTCTTC.